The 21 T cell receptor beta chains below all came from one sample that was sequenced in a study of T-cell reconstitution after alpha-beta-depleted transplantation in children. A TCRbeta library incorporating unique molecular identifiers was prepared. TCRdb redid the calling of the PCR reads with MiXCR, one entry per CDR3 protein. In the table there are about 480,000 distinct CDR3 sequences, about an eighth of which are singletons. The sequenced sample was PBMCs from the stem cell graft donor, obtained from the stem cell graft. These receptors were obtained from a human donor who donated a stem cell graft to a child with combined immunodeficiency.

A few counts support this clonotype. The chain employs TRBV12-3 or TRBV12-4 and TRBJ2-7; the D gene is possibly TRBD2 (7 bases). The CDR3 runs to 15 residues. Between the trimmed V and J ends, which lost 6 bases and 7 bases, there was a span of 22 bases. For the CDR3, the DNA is TGTGCCAGCAGCAGGGGAGGGACCCACATTCGGGAGCAGTACTTC. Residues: CASSRGGTHIREQYF.

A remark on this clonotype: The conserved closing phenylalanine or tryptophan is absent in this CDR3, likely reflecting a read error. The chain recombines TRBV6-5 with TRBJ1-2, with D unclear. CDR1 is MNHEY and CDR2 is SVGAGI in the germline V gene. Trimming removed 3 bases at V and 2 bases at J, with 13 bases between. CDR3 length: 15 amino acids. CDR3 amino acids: CASSYSRTENYGYTY. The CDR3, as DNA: TGTGCCAGCAGTTATTCCCGGACGGAAAACTATGGCTACACCTAC.

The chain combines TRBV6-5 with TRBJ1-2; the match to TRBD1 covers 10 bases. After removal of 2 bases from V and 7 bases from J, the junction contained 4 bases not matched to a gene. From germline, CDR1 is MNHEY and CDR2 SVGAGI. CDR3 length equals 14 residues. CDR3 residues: CASSYDRGLGGYTF. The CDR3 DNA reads TGTGCCAGCAGTTACGACAGGGGGCTTGGTGGCTACACCTTC.

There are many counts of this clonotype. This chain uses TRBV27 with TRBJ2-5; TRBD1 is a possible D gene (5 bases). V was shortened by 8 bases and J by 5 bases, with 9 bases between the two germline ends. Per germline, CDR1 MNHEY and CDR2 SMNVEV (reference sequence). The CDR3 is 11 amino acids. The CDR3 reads CASRRGETQYF. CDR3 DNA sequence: TGTGCCAGCCGTAGGGGCGAGACCCAGTACTTC.

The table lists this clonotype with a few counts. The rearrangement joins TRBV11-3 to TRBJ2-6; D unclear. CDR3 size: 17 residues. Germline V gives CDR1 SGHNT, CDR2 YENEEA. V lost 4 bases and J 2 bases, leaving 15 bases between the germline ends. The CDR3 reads CASSSVAWYPGANVLTF. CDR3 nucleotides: TGTGCCAGCAGCTCGGTTGCATGGTATCCTGGGGCCAACGTCCTGACTTTC.

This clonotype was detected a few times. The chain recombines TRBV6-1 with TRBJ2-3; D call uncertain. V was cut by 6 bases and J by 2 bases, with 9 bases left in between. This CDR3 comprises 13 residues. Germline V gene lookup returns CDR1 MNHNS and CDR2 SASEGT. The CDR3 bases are TGTGCCAGCAGCCGGAGTGACACAGATACGCAGTATTTT. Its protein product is CASSRSDTDTQYF.

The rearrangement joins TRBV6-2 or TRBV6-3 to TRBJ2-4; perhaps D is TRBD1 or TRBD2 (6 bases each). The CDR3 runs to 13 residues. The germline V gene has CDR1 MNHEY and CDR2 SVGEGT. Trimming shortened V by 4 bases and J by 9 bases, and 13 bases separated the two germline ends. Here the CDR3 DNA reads TGTGCCAGCAGTTCGCGGGACATGGCCATTCAGTACTTC. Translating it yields CASSSRDMAIQYF.

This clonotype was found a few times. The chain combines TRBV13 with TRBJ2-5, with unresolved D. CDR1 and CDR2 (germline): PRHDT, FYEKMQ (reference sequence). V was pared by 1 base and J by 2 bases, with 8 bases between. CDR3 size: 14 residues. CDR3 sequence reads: CASSLVNRQETQYF. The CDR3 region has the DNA TGTGCCAGCAGCTTAGTGAACAGACAAGAGACCCAGTACTTC.

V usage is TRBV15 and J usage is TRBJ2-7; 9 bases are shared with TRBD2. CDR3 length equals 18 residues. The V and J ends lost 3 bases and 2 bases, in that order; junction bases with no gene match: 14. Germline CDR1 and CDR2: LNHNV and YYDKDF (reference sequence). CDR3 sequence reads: CATSSYSGDLAGPYEQYF. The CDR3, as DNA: TGTGCCACCAGCAGTTACTCGGGGGATCTAGCGGGACCCTACGAGCAGTACTTC.

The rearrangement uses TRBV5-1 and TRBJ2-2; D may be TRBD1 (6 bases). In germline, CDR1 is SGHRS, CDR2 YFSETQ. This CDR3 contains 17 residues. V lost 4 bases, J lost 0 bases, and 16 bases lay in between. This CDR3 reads CASSQVTGTSNTGELFF. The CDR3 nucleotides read TGCGCCAGCAGCCAGGTTACAGGGACCTCGAACACCGGGGAGCTGTTTTTT.

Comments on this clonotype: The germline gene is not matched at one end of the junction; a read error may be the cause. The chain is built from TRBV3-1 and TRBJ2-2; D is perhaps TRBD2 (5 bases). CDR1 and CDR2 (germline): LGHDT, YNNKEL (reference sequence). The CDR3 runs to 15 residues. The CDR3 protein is CASTQGRTLSGELFF. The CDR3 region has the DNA TGTGCCAGCACCCAAGGCCGGACTCTCTCCGGGGAGCTGTTTTTT.

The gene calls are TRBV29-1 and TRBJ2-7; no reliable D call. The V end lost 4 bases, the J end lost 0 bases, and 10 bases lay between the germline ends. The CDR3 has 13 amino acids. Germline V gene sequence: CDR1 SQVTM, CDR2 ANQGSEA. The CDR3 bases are TGCAGCGTTGTGGGTTGGTCCTCCTACGAGCAGTACTTC. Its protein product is CSVVGWSSYEQYF.

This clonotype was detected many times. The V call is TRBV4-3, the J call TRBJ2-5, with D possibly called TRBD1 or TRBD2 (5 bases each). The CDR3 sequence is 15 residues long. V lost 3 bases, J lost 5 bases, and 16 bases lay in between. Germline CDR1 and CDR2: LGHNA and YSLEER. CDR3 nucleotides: TGCGCCAGCAGCCAGGGGACGGCTAGGAGGGAGACCCAGTACTTC. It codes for CASSQGTARRETQYF.

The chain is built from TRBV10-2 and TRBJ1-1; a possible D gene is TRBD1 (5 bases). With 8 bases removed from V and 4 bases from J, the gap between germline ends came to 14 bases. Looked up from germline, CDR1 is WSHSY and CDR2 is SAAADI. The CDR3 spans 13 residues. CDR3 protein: CASGSGASTEAFF. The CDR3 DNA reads TGCGCCAGCGGGTCCGGGGCTAGCACTGAAGCTTTCTTT.

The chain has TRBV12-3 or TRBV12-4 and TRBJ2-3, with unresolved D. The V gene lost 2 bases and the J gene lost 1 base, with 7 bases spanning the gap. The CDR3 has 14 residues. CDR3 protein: CASSLRAGTDTQYF. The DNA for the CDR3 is TGTGCCAGCAGTTTACGGGCTGGCACAGATACGCAGTATTTT.

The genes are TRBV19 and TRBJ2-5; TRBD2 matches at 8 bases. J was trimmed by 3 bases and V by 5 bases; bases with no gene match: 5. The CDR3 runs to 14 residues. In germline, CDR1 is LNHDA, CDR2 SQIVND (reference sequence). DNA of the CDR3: TGTGCCAGTAGTCCAAGCGGGAGTAAAGAGACCCAGTACTTC. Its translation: CASSPSGSKETQYF.

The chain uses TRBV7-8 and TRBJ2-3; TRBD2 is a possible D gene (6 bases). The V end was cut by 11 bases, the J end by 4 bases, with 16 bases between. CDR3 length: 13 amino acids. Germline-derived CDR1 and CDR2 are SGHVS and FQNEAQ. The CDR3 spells CAGGVSAADTQYF. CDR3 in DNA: TGTGCCGGAGGGGTTAGCGCAGCAGATACGCAGTATTTT.

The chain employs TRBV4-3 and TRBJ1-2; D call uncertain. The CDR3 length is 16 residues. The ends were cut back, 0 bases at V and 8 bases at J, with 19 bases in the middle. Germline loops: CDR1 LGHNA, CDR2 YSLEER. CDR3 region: CASSQDLLGLSGGYTF. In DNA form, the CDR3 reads TGCGCCAGCAGCCAAGATCTATTAGGCCTTTCTGGCGGCTACACCTTC.

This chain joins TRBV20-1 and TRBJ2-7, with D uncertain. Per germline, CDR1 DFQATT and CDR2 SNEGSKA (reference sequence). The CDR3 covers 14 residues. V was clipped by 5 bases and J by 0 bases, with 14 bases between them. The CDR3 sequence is CSARTDKASYEQYF. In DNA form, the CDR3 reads TGCAGTGCTCGGACGGATAAGGCCTCCTACGAGCAGTACTTC.

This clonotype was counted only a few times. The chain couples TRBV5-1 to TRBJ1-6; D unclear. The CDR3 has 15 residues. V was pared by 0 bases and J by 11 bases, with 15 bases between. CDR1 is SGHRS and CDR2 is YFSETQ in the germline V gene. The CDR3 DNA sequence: TGCGCCAGCAGCTTGGGTTACCGAAGGGCAACACCCCTCCACTTT. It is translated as CASSLGYRRATPLHF.

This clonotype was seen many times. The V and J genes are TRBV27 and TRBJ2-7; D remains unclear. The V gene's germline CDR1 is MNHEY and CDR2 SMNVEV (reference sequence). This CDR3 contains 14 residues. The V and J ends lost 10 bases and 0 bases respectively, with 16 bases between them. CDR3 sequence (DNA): TGTGCCACCGCCGTGAGTGTAAGCTCCTACGAGCAGTACTTC. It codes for CATAVSVSSYEQYF.